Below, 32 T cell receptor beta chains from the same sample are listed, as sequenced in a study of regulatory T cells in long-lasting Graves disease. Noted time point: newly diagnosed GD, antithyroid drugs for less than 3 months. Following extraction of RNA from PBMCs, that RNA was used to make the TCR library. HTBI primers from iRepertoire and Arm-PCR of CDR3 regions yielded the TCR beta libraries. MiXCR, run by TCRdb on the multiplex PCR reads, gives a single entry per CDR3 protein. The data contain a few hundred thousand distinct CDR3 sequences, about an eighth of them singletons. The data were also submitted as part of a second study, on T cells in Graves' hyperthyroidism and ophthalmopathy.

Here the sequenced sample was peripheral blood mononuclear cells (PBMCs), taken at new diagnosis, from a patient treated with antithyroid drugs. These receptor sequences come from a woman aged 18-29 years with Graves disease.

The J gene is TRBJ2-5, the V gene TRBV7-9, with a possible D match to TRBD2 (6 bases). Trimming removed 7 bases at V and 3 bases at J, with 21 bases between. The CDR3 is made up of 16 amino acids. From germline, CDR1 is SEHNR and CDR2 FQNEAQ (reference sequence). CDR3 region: CASIPLRLVREETQYF. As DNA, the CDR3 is TGTGCCAGCATCCCCCTCCGACTAGTAAGGGAAGAGACCCAGTACTTC.

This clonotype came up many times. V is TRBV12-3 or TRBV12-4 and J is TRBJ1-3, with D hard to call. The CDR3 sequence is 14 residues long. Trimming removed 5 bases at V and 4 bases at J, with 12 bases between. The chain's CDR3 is CASSPIRFGNTIYF. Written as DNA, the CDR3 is TGTGCCAGCAGTCCAATCCGGTTCGGAAACACCATATATTTT.

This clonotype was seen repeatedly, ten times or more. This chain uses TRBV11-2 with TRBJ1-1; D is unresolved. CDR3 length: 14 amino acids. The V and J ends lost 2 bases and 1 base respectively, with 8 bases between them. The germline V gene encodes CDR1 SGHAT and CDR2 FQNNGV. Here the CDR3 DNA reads TGTGCCAGCAGCTTAAATAACTGGAACACTGAAGCTTTCTTT. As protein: CASSLNNWNTEAFF.

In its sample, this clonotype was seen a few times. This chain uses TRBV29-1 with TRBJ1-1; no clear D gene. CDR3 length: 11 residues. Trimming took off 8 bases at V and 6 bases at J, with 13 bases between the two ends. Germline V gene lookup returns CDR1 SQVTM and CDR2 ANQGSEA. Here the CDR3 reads CSWADGAEAFF. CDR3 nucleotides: TGCAGCTGGGCGGACGGTGCTGAAGCTTTCTTT.

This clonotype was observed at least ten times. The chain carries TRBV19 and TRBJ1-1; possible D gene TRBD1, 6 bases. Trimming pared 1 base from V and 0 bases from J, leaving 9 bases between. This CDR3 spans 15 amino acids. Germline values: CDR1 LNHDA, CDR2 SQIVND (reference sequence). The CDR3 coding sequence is TGTGCCAGTAGTATAGGCAGGGGACTGAACACTGAAGCTTTCTTT. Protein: CASSIGRGLNTEAFF.

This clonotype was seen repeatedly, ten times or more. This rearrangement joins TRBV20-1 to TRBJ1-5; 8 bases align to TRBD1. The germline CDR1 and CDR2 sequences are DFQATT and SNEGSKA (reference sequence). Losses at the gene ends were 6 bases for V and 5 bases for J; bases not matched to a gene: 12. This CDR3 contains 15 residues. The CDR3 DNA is TGCAGTGCCATATCCCGGGACAGGAGTTATCAGCCCCAGCATTTT. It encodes CSAISRDRSYQPQHF.

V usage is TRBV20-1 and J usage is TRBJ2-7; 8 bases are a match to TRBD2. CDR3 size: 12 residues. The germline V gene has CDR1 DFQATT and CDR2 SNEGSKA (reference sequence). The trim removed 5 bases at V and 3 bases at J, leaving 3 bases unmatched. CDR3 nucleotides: TGCAGTGCTCTCGGGACTAGCTACGAGCAGTACTTC. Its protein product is CSALGTSYEQYF.

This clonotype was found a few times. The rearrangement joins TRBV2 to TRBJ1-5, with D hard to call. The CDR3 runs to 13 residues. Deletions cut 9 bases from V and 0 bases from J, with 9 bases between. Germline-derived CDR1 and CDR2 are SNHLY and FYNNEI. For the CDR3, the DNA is TGTGCCAGTATCCGGGATAGCAATCAGCCCCAGCATTTT. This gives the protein CASIRDSNQPQHF.

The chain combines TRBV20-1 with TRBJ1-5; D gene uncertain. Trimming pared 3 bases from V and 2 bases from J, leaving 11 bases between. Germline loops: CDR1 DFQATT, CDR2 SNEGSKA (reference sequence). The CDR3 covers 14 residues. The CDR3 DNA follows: TGCAGTGCTAGGTTTGCGGAGGGCAATCAGCCCCAGCATTTT. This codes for CSARFAEGNQPQHF.

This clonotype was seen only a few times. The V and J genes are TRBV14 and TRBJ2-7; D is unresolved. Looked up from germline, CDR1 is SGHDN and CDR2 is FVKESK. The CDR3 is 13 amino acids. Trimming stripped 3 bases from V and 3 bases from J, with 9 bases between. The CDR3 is CASSHSALYEQYF. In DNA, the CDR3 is TGTGCCAGCAGCCACAGTGCTCTCTACGAGCAGTACTTC.

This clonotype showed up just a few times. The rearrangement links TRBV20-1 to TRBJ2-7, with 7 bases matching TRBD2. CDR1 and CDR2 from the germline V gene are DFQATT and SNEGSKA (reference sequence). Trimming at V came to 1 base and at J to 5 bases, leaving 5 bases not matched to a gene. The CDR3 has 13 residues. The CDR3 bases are TGCAGTGCTAGAGTGGGCGGGAGTGACGAGCAGTACTTC. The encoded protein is CSARVGGSDEQYF.

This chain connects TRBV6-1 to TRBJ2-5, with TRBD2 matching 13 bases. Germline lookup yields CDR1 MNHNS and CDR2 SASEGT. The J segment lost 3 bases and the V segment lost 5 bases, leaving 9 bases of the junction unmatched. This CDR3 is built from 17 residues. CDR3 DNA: TGTGCCAGCAGTAGGACTAGCGGGGGCCCTCCCGAAGAGACCCAGTACTTC. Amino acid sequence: CASSRTSGGPPEETQYF.

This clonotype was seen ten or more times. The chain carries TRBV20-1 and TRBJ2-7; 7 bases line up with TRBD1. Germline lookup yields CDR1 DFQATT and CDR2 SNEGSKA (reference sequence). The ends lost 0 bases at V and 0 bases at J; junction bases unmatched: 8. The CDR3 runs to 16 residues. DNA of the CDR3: TGCAGTGCTAGAGATGAGGGGGCTGGGAGCTCCTACGAGCAGTACTTC. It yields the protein CSARDEGAGSSYEQYF.

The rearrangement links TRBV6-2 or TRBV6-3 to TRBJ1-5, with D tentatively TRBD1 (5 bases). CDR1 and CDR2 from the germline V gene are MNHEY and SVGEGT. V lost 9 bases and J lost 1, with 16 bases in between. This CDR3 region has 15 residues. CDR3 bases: TGTGCCAGTACCTCCGGGACTTGGAGCAATCAGCCCCAGCATTTT. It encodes CASTSGTWSNQPQHF.

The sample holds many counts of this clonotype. Written as DNA, the CDR3 is TGTGCCAGCAGTCGACAGGGGGAGGCTTATGGCTACACCTTC. Amino acids: CASSRQGEAYGYTF. This chain links TRBV6-1 with TRBJ1-2; TRBD1 matches at 9 bases. J lost 5 bases, V lost 5 bases, and 6 bases had no gene match. Per the germline V gene, CDR1 is MNHNS and CDR2 is SASEGT. This CDR3 is built from 14 residues.

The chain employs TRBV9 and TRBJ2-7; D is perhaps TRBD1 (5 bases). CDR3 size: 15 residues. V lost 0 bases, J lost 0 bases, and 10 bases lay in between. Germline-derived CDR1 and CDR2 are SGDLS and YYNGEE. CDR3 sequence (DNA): TGTGCCAGCAGCGTAGACGACAGCGCCTCCTACGAGCAGTACTTC. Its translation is CASSVDDSASYEQYF. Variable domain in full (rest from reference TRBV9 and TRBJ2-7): DSGVTQTPKHLITATGQRVTLRCSPRSGDLSVYWYQQSLDQGLQFLIQYYNGEERAKGNILERFSAQQFPDLHSELNLSSLELGDSALYFCASSVDDSASYEQYFGPGTRLTVT.

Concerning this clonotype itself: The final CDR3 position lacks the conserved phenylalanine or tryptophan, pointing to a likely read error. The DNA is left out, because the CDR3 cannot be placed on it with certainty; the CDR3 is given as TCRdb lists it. CDR3 sequence: CASSTSSP. This chain joins TRBV11-2 and TRBJ2-1. Germline lookup yields CDR1 SGHAT and CDR2 FQNNGV. The CDR3 adds up to 8 amino acids, both ends counted.

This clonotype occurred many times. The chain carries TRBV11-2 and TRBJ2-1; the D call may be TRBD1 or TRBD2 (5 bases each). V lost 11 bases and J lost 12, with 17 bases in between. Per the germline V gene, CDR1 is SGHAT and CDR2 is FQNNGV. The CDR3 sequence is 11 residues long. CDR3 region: CAGGWNLAQFF. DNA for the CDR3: TGTGCCGGGGGATGGAATCTCGCGCAGTTCTTC.

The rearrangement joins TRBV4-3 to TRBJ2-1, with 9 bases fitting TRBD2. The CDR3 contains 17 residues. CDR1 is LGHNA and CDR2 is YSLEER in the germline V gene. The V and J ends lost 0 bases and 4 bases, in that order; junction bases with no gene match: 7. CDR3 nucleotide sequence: TGCGCCAGCAGCCAAGATGGTAGCGGGGGACAATACAATGAGCAGTTCTTC. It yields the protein CASSQDGSGGQYNEQFF.

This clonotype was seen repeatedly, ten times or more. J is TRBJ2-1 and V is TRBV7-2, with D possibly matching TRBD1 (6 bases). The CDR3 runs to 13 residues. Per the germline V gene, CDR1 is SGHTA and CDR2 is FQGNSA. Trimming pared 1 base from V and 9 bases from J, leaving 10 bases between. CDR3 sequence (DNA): TGTGCCAGCAGCTTAGACAGGGATGTTGAGCAGTTCTTC. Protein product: CASSLDRDVEQFF.

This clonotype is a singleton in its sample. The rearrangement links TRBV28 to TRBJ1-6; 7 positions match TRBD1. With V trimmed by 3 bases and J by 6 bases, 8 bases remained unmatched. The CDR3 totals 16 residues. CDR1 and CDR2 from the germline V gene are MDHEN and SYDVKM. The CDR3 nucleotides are TGTGCCAGCAGTTTGGGGGGGGACAGCTTTAATTCACCCCTCCACTTT. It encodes CASSLGGDSFNSPLHF.

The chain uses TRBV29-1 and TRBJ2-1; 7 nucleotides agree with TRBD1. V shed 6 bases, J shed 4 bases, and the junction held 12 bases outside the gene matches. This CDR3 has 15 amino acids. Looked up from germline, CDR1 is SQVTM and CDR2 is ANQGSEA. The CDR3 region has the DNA TGCAGCGTAGGCCCAAGACAGGGAGATTACAATGAGCAGTTCTTC. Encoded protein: CSVGPRQGDYNEQFF.

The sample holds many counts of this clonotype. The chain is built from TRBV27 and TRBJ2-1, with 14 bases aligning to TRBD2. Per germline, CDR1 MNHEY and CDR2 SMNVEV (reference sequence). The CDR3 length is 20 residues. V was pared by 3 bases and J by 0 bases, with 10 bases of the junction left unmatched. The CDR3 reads CASSFRKTSGRVSSYNEQFF. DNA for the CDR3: TGTGCCAGCAGTTTTAGGAAGACTAGCGGGAGGGTAAGCTCCTACAATGAGCAGTTCTTC.

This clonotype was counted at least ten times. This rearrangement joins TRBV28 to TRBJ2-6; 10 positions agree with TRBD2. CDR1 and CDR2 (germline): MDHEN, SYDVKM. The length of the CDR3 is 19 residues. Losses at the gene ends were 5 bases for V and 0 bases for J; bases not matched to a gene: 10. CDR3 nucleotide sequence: TGTGCCAGCAGTCCCATAGGTAGCGGGAGGTACTCTGGGGCCAACGTCCTGACTTTC. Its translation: CASSPIGSGRYSGANVLTF.

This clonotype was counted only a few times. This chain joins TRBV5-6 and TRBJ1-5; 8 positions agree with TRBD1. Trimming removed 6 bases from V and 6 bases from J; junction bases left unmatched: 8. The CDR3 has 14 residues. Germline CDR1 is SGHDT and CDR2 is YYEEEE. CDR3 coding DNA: TGTGCCAGCACCCGGGGGACAGGCCCTCAGCCCCAGCATTTT. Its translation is CASTRGTGPQPQHF.

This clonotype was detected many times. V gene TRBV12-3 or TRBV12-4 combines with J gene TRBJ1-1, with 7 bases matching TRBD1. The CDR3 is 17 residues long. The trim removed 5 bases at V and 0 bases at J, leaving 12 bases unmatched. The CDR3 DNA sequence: TGTGCCAGCAGTCCACAGGGGAGGAGGGCAATGAACACTGAAGCTTTCTTT. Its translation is CASSPQGRRAMNTEAFF.

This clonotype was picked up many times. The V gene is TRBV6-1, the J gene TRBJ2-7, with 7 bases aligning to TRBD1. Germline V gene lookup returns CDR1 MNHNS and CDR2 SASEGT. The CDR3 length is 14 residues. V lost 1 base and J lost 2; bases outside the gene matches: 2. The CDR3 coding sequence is TGTGCCAGCAGTGAAGAAGACAGGGCCTACGAGCAGTACTTC. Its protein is CASSEEDRAYEQYF.

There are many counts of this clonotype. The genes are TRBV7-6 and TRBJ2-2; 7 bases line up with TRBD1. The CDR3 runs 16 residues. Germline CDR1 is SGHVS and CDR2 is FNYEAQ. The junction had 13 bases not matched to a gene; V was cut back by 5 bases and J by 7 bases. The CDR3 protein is CASSSFERTGLGELFF. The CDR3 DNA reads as TGTGCCAGCAGCAGCTTCGAGCGGACAGGCCTCGGGGAGCTGTTTTTT.

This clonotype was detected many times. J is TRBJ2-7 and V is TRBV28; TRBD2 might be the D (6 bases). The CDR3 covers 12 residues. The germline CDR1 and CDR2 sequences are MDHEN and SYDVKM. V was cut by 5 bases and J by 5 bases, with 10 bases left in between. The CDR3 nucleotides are TGTGCCAGCAGTAACGGGGGAAACGAGCAGTACTTC. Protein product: CASSNGGNEQYF.

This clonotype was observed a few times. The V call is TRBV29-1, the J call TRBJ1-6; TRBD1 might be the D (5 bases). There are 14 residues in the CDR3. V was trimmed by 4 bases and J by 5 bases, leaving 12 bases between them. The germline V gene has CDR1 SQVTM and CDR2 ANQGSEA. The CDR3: CSVGTGPNNSPLHF. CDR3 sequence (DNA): TGCAGCGTTGGTACGGGGCCTAATAATTCACCCCTCCACTTT.

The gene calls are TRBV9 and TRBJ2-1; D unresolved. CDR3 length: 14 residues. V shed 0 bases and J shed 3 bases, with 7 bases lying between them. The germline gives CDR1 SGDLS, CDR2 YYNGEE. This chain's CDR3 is CASSVAPGYNEQFF. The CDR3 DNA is TGTGCCAGCAGCGTAGCCCCAGGCTACAATGAGCAGTTCTTC.

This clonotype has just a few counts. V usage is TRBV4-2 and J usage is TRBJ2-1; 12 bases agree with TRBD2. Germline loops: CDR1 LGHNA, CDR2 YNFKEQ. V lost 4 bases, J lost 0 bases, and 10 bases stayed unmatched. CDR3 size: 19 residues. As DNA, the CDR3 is TGTGCCAGCAGCCCCCTCGGGCTAGCGGGGGGGAGCTCCTACAATGAGCAGTTCTTC. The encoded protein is CASSPLGLAGGSSYNEQFF.